This TCR beta chain was sequenced during a study of blood T cell repertoires in COVID-19. The overall study: Samples taken during acute and convalescent COVID-19 were collected in the United States, Italy and Spain. PBMCs, B-cell-depleted T cells, or T cells were the source of the cDNA or gDNA that made up the material.

Profiled with immunoSEQ multiplex PCR; TCRdb holds only in-frame clones, not every one. The data show roughly 250,000 clones, approximately 89% seen once. The receptor comes from a woman in her 50s with acute or convalescent COVID-19. Sequencing used peripheral blood.

CDR3 sequence (DNA): TGTGCCAGCAGCGTAGCTAGCGGGAGGGGATACGAGCAGTACTTC. Its translation is CASSVASGRGYEQYF. The genes are TRBV9 and TRBJ2-7; 12 nucleotides align to TRBD2. Germline loops: CDR1 SGDLS, CDR2 YYNGEE. This CDR3 is 15 amino acids long. The trim removed 0 bases at V and 4 bases at J, leaving 2 bases unmatched.